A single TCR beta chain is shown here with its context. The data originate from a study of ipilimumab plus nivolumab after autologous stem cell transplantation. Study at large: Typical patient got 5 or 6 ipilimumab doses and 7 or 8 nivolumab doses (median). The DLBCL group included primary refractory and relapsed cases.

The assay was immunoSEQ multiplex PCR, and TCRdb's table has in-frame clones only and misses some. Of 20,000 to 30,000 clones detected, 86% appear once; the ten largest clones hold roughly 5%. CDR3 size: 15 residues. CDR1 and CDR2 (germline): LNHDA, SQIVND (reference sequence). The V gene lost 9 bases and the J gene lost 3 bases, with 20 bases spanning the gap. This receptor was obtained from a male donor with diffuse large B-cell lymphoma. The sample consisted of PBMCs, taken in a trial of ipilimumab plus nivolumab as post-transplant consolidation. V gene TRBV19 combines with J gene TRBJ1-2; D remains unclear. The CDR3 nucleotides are TGTGCCAGCCAATCGAAACGGAAGCTAGACTATGGCTACACCTTC. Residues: CASQSKRKLDYGYTF.